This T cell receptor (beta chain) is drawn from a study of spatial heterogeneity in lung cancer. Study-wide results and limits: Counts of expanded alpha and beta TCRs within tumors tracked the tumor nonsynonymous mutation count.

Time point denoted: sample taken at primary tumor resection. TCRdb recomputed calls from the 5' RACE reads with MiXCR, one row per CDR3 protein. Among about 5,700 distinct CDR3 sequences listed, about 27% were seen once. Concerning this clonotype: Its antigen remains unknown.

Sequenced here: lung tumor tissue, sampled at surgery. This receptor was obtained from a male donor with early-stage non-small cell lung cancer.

For the CDR3, the DNA is TGTGCCAGCGGGTGGCCTAGCACAGATACGCAGTATTTT. Its protein is CASGWPSTDTQYF. This sequence joins TRBV7-2 and TRBJ2-3, with D uncertain. V lost 8 bases to trimming and J lost 0 bases, with 9 bases between them. The germline CDR1 and CDR2 sequences are SGHTA and FQGNSA. The CDR3 is 13 residues long.